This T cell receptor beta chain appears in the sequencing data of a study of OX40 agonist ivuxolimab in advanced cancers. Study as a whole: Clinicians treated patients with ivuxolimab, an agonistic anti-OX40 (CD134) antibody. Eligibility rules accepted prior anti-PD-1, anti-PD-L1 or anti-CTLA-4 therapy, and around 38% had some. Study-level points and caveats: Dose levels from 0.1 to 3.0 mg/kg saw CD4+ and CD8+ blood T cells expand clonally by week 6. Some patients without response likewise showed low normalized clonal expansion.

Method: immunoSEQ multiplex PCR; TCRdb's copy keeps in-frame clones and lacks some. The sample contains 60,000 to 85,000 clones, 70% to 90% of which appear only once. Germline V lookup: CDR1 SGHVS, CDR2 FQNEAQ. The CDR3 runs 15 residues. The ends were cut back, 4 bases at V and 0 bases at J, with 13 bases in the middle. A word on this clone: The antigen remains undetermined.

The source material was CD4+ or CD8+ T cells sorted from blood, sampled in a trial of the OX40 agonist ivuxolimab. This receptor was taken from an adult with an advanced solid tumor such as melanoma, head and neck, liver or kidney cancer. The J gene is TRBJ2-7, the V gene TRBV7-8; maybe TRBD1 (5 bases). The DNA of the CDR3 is TGTGCCAGCAGCTACCCGGACACAAACTCCTACGAGCAGTACTTC. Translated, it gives CASSYPDTNSYEQYF.